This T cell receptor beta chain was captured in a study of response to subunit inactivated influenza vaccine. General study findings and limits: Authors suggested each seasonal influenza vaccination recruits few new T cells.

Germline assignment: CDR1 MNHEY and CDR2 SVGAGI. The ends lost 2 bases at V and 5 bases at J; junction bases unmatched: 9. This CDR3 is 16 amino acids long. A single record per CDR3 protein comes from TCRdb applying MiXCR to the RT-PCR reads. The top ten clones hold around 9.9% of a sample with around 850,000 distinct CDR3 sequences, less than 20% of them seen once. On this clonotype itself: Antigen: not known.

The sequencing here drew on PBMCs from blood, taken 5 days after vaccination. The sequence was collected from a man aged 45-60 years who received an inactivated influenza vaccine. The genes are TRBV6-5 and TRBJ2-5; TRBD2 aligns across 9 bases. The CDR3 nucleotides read TGTGCCAGCAGTTACCGCGCGGGACTAGCAGGGGAGACCCAGTACTTC. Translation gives CASSYRAGLAGETQYF.